This note documents a single T cell receptor (beta chain) sequence. The antigen remains undetermined. The protocol was immunoSEQ multiplex PCR, while the TCRdb copy is restricted to in-frame clones and leaves out a portion. The table shows fewer than 50,000 clones, with around 86% occurring only once. The data belong to a study of T cells in localized non-small cell lung cancer. The study's findings and limits: Only one tumor region was sequenced, so heterogeneity remains possible. Greater blood T cell density accompanied longer overall survival. Uninvolved adjacent lung had higher T cell clonality than tumor and all other tissues.

V was trimmed by 0 bases and J by 1 base, leaving 10 bases between them. CDR1 MGHRA and CDR2 YSYEKL come from the germline V gene. The CDR3 runs to 16 residues. This chain joins TRBV4-1 and TRBJ2-4; D remains unclear. The source material was peripheral blood mononuclear cells, sampled before any cancer treatment. This sequence originates from an older male donor with stage II lung adenocarcinoma. The CDR3 region is CASSQEVSNAKNIQYF. The CDR3 coding sequence is TGCGCCAGCAGCCAAGAGGTCTCGAATGCCAAAAACATTCAGTACTTC.